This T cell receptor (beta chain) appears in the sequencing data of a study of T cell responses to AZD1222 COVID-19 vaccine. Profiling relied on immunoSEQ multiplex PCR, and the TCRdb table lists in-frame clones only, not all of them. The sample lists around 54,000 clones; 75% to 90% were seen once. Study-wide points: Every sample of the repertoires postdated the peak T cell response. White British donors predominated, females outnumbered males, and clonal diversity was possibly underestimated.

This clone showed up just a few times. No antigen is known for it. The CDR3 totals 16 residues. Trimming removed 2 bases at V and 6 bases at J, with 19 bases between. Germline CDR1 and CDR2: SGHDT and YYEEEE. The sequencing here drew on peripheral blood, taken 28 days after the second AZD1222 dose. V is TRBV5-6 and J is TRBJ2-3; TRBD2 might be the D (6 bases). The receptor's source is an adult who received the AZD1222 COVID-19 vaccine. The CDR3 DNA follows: TGTGCCAGCAGCTTCTATGACCGGGGGTCCTTTGATACGCAGTATTTT. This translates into CASSFYDRGSFDTQYF.